The sequence of this T cell receptor (beta chain) was determined in a study of breast tumors, draining lymph nodes, adjacent tissues. TCRdb re-analysed the multiplex PCR reads in MiXCR, keeping a single row per CDR3 protein. The sample gives about 230,000 distinct CDR3 sequences, roughly 32% of which show up once; more than 1.3% is in the top ten. Germline loops: CDR1 DFQATT, CDR2 SNEGSKA (reference sequence). The CDR3 contains 12 residues. With respect to this clonotype: Antigen unknown. This may be a read error, as it is one base from a much larger clone.

Samples came from axillary lymph nodes draining the breast cancer. Study-wide findings and caveats: Luminal-like breast cancer showed significantly higher tumor–nontumor repertoire similarity than basal-like. Tumor repertoires ranked between lymph nodes and nontumor tissue in diversity, with V and J gene preferences. The data were judged consistent with most tumor T cells coming from lymph node and expanding in tumor. Tumor T cell lymph node origin was a supported hypothesis, not proven.

J is TRBJ2-5 and V is TRBV20-1; a possible D gene is TRBD1 (5 bases). The sequenced sample consisted of axillary lymph node tissue. The sequence came from a female donor with breast cancer. Some clones in this sample may be carry-over from other donors' samples. CDR3 protein: CSADRRQETPYF. The CDR3 DNA follows: TGCAGTGCCGACAGAAGACAAGAGACCCCGTACTTC.